The 24 T cell receptor beta chains below were found in one sample sequenced in a study of blood T cell repertoires in COVID-19. Sequencing was performed with immunoSEQ multiplex PCR; in TCRdb, only in-frame clones are kept and a portion is missing. In the table there are just under 30,000 clones, 75% to 90% of which are singletons. The specimen was peripheral blood. Receptors originate from an elderly man with acute or convalescent COVID-19.

The V gene is TRBV5-6, the J gene TRBJ2-3, with 11 positions matching TRBD2. Germline V CDR1 and CDR2: SGHDT, YYEEEE. This CDR3 is 16 amino acids long. V trimming: 4 bases; J trimming: 7 bases; junction bases outside the gene matches: 11. This CDR3 is CASSLRGSGGDYTQYF. The CDR3 DNA reads TGTGCCAGCAGCCTCCGGGGTAGCGGGGGGGATTATACGCAGTATTTT.

The chain joins TRBV6-5 to TRBJ2-5; 9 bases match TRBD1. The J segment lost 5 bases and the V segment lost 6 bases, leaving 1 base of the junction unmatched. The CDR3 has 12 amino acids. The germline gives CDR1 MNHEY, CDR2 SVGAGI. CDR3 DNA: TGTGCCAGCAGGGGGACAGGGGAGACCCAGTACTTC. Amino acids: CASRGTGETQYF.

The chain employs TRBV4-2 and TRBJ1-2, with TRBD1 matching over 10 bases. The germline gives CDR1 LGHNA, CDR2 YNFKEQ. This CDR3 has 15 amino acids. Trimming removed 0 bases from V and 8 bases from J; junction bases left unmatched: 6. CDR3: CASSQDGQGVKGYTF. The CDR3 DNA reads as TGTGCCAGCAGCCAAGACGGACAGGGGGTGAAGGGCTACACCTTC.

This sequence joins TRBV11-2 and TRBJ1-5, with no clear D. V shed 3 bases and J shed 11 bases, with 8 bases lying between them. CDR3 size: 11 residues. Looked up from germline, CDR1 is SGHAT and CDR2 is FQNNGV. This chain's CDR3 is CASSFREAQHF. DNA of the CDR3: TGTGCCAGCAGCTTCCGGGAGGCCCAGCATTTT.

The chain recombines TRBV19 with TRBJ2-2; tentative D call: TRBD2 (6 bases). The length of the CDR3 is 18 residues. Trimming shortened V by 3 bases and J by 1 base, and 18 bases separated the two germline ends. Germline V gives CDR1 LNHDA, CDR2 SQIVND (reference sequence). The CDR3 nucleotides read TGTGCCAGTAGTATTCTCGGGATCGGGGGAGGGAACACCGGGGAGCTGTTTTTT. Its translation is CASSILGIGGGNTGELFF.

The chain recombines TRBV18 with TRBJ2-3, with 8 bases lining up with TRBD1. The CDR3 runs to 15 residues. The V and J ends lost 3 bases and 0 bases, in that order; junction bases with no gene match: 2. CDR1 KGHSH and CDR2 LQKENI come from the germline V gene. CDR3: CASSPYRGSTDTQYF. Here the CDR3 DNA reads TGTGCCAGCTCACCGTACAGGGGGAGCACAGATACGCAGTATTTT. The full variable domain, completed using reference TRBV18 and TRBJ2-3, is NAGVMQNPRHLVRRRGQEARLRCSPMKGHSHVYWYRQLPEEGLKFMVYLQKENIIDESGMPKERFSAEFPKEGPSILRIQQVVRGDSAAYFCASSPYRGSTDTQYFGPGTRLTVL.

V usage is TRBV11-2 and J usage is TRBJ1-4; a possible D gene is TRBD1 (6 bases). This CDR3 spans 15 amino acids. Germline V gives CDR1 SGHAT, CDR2 FQNNGV. V was trimmed by 2 bases and J by 8 bases, leaving 15 bases between them. The CDR3 here is CASSLKGVGAEKLFF. CDR3 nucleotides: TGTGCCAGCAGCTTAAAGGGGGTGGGGGCCGAAAAACTGTTTTTT.

V gene TRBV18 combines with J gene TRBJ1-2, with 7 bases that match TRBD1. After removal of 3 bases from V and 8 bases from J, the junction contained 6 bases not matched to a gene. This CDR3 has 13 residues. CDR1 is KGHSH and CDR2 is LQKENI in the germline V gene. The CDR3 region is CASSPDRERGYTF. CDR3 in DNA: TGTGCCAGCTCACCCGACAGGGAAAGGGGCTACACCTTC.

The chain joins TRBV29-1 to TRBJ1-2; 11 nucleotides agree with TRBD1. CDR1 and CDR2 from the germline V gene are SQVTM and ANQGSEA. Unmatched junction bases numbered 3, after V lost 4 bases and J lost 2 bases. CDR3 size: 14 residues. The CDR3 bases are TGCAGCGTTGCCCGGACAGGGGGCAACTATGGCTACACCTTC. Residues: CSVARTGGNYGYTF.

V is TRBV7-7 and J is TRBJ2-2, with 11 bases fitting TRBD2. CDR1 is SSHAT, CDR2 FNYEAQ, per germline (reference sequence). This CDR3 is 18 amino acids long. V dropped 4 bases and J dropped 6; count of bases not matched to a gene: 13. CDR3: CASSSSPGLAARAGELFF. CDR3 coding DNA: TGTGCCAGCAGCTCCAGTCCGGGACTAGCGGCCCGGGCCGGGGAGCTGTTTTTT.

The chain employs TRBV14 and TRBJ1-2, with 9 bases fitting TRBD1. J lost 5 bases, V lost 2 bases, and 6 bases had no gene match. The CDR3 runs 15 residues. CDR1 and CDR2 (germline): SGHDN, FVKESK. CDR3 loop: CASSQRTGVGYGYTF. CDR3 DNA: TGTGCCAGCAGCCAACGGACAGGGGTTGGGTATGGCTACACCTTC.

The chain couples TRBV9 to TRBJ2-3; TRBD2 matches 8 bases. J was trimmed by 1 base and V by 4 bases; bases with no gene match: 2. From germline, CDR1 is SGDLS and CDR2 YYNGEE. The length of the CDR3 is 14 residues. CDR3 sequence (DNA): TGTGCCAGCAGCTTTAGCGGGGGCACAGATACGCAGTATTTT. Its protein product is CASSFSGGTDTQYF. The full variable domain, with the rest looked up from reference TRBV9 and TRBJ2-3, is DSGVTQTPKHLITATGQRVTLRCSPRSGDLSVYWYQQSLDQGLQFLIQYYNGEERAKGNILERFSAQQFPDLHSELNLSSLELGDSALYFCASSFSGGTDTQYFGPGTRLTVL.

This chain uses TRBV5-1 with TRBJ2-1; 7 bases are a match to TRBD1. With 4 bases clipped from V and 8 bases from J, the junction kept 12 bases outside the gene matches. Germline-derived CDR1 and CDR2 are SGHRS and YFSETQ. The CDR3 runs to 15 residues. Here the CDR3 reads CASSQTRGQVDEQFF. In nucleotides, the CDR3 is TGCGCCAGCAGCCAAACTAGGGGGCAAGTCGATGAGCAGTTCTTC.

J is TRBJ2-2 and V is TRBV15; no firm D call. Germline values: CDR1 LNHNV, CDR2 YYDKDF (reference sequence). Deletions cut 1 base from V and 2 bases from J, with 5 bases between. The length of the CDR3 is 14 residues. This CDR3 reads CATSRGRNTGELFF. The CDR3, as DNA: TGTGCCACCAGCAGAGGCAGAAACACCGGGGAGCTGTTTTTT.

This sequence joins TRBV18 and TRBJ2-2; 9 bases agree with TRBD1. This CDR3 is 17 amino acids long. The V segment lost 4 bases and the J segment 4 bases; nucleotides outside the gene matches: 10. Germline CDR1 KGHSH, CDR2 LQKENI. CDR3 DNA: TGTGCCAGCTCACTACAGGGGGCGGCCAACCCCACCGGGGAGCTGTTTTTT. It specifies CASSLQGAANPTGELFF.

V gene TRBV6-5 combines with J gene TRBJ2-5, with a possible D match to TRBD1 (6 bases). From germline, CDR1 is MNHEY and CDR2 SVGAGI. Trimming removed 4 bases at V and 5 bases at J, with 17 bases between. The CDR3 has 15 amino acids. The CDR3 here is CASSFPGTTGETQYF. CDR3 in DNA: TGTGCCAGCAGTTTCCCCGGGACAACGGGTGAGACCCAGTACTTC.

This clone appeared once. This rearrangement joins TRBV2 to TRBJ2-2; 10 bases fit TRBD1. CDR3 length: 14 residues. Germline CDR1 SNHLY, CDR2 FYNNEI. Trimming removed 3 bases from V and 7 bases from J; junction bases left unmatched: 2. As DNA, the CDR3 is TGTGCCAGCAGTGAGGGACAGGGGTTCGGGGAGCTGTTTTTT. It translates to CASSEGQGFGELFF.

The chain carries TRBV19 and TRBJ2-3; TRBD2 matches 8 bases. Germline loops: CDR1 LNHDA, CDR2 SQIVND (reference sequence). This CDR3 region has 16 residues. The V segment lost 11 bases and the J segment 3 bases; nucleotides outside the gene matches: 16. The DNA of the CDR3 is TGTGCCCTCCTGGGGGGGATCGGGGGGGCAACAGATACGCAGTATTTT. Its protein is CALLGGIGGATDTQYF.

The V gene is TRBV6-5, the J gene TRBJ1-6; possible D gene TRBD1, 5 bases. The germline V gene encodes CDR1 MNHEY and CDR2 SVGAGI. Trimming pared 0 bases from V and 9 bases from J, leaving 12 bases between. The CDR3 covers 15 residues. CDR3 coding DNA: TGTGCCAGCAGTTACTCTGGCCAGGGTGGTTCACCCCTCCACTTT. This codes for CASSYSGQGGSPLHF.

The rearrangement links TRBV6-1 to TRBJ1-2; TRBD1 is a possible D gene (5 bases). The CDR3 runs to 14 residues. The germline CDR1 and CDR2 sequences are MNHNS and SASEGT. The V end lost 3 bases, the J end lost 6 bases, and 14 bases lay between the germline ends. CDR3 amino acids: CASSDPLTGHGYTF. For the CDR3, the DNA is TGTGCCAGCAGTGACCCTCTCACAGGACATGGCTACACCTTC.

The rearrangement joins TRBV29-1 to TRBJ1-1, with 7 bases aligning to TRBD1. CDR1 and CDR2 (germline): SQVTM, ANQGSEA. The V segment lost 8 bases and the J segment 4 bases; nucleotides outside the gene matches: 7. The CDR3 runs to 12 residues. CDR3 nucleotide sequence: TGCAGCTCCTACAGGGGTAGCACTGAAGCTTTCTTT. It specifies CSSYRGSTEAFF.

J is TRBJ2-2 and V is TRBV10-3, with 14 bases identical to TRBD2. CDR3 length: 17 amino acids. Germline V gene sequence: CDR1 ENHRY, CDR2 SYGVKD. Trimming cost V 7 bases and J 4 bases; bases outside gene matches: 8. CDR3 DNA: TGTGCCATCACTCCGGGACTAGCGGGGGTTGGCACCGGGGAGCTGTTTTTT. This codes for CAITPGLAGVGTGELFF.

The chain uses TRBV7-2 and TRBJ2-7; 9 bases align to TRBD1. Trimming at V came to 5 bases and at J to 7 bases, leaving 12 bases not matched to a gene. The CDR3 is 15 residues long. Per the germline V gene, CDR1 is SGHTA and CDR2 is FQGNSA. The DNA for the CDR3 is TGTGCCAGCAGCCCCCTAGGGACAGGGTCAGAGGAGCAGTACTTC. It translates to CASSPLGTGSEEQYF.

V gene TRBV19 combines with J gene TRBJ2-3, with D uncertain. Trimming cost V 5 bases and J 6 bases, with 12 bases left between them. The CDR3 contains 13 residues. Germline V gene sequence: CDR1 LNHDA, CDR2 SQIVND (reference sequence). The CDR3 nucleotides are TGTGCCAGTAGTGAAGGCGGTGGGGATACGCAGTATTTT. Translating gives CASSEGGGDTQYF.